The T cell receptor (beta chain) under discussion was sequenced for a study of T cell responses to AZD1222 COVID-19 vaccine. Some clones are missing from TCRdb's copy, which holds only in-frame ones; the method was immunoSEQ multiplex PCR. The sample yields under 150,000 clones, roughly 89% seen once. The V and J ends lost 4 bases and 0 bases, in that order; junction bases with no gene match: 2. Looked up from germline, CDR1 is SGHNT and CDR2 is YENEEA. The CDR3 spans 15 residues. Whether given at about 4 or about 12 weeks, second doses were pooled. This TCR was recovered from an adult who received the AZD1222 COVID-19 vaccine. This chain links TRBV11-3 with TRBJ2-3; 9 bases are a match to TRBD2. The input for sequencing was peripheral blood, taken 28 days after the second AZD1222 dose. The CDR3: CASSSSGKSTDTQYF. The CDR3 bases are TGTGCCAGCAGCTCTAGCGGGAAGAGCACAGATACGCAGTATTTT.